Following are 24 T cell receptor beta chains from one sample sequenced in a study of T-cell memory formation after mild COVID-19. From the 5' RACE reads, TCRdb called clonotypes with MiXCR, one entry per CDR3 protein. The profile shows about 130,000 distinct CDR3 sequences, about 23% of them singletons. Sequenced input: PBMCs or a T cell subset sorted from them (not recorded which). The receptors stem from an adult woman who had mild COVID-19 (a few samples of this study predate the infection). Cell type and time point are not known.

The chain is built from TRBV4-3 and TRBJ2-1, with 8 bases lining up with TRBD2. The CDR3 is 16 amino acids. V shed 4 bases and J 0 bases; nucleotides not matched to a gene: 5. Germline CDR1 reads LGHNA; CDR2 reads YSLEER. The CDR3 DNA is TGCGCCAGCAGCCGCAGCGGGACTAGCTCCTACAATGAGCAGTTCTTC. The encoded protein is CASSRSGTSSYNEQFF.

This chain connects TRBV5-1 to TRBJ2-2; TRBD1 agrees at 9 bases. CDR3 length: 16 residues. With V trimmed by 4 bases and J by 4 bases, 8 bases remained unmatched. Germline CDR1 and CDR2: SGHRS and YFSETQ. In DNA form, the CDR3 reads TGCGCCAGCAGCGCGGAGCGGACAGGGGTCACCGGGGAGCTGTTTTTT. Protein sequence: CASSAERTGVTGELFF.

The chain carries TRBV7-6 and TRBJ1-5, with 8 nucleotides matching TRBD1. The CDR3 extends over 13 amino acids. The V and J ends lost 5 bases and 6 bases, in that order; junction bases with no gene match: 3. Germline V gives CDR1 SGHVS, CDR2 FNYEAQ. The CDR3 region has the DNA TGTGCCAGCAGCCAGGGGGCGGGTCAGCCCCAGCATTTT. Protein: CASSQGAGQPQHF.

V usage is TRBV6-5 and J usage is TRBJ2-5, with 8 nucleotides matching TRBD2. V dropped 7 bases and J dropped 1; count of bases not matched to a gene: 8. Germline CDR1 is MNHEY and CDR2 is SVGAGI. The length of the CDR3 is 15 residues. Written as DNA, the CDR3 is TGTGCCAGCACCGTAGCGGGGCCTCTCCAAGAGACCCAGTACTTC. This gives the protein CASTVAGPLQETQYF.

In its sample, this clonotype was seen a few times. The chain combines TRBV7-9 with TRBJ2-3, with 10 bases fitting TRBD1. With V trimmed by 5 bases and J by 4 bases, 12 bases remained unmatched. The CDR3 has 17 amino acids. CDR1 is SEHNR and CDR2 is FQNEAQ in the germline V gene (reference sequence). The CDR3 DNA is TGTGCCAGCAGCCCCCCATTGGGGACAGGGGTTTCAGATACGCAGTATTTT. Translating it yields CASSPPLGTGVSDTQYF.

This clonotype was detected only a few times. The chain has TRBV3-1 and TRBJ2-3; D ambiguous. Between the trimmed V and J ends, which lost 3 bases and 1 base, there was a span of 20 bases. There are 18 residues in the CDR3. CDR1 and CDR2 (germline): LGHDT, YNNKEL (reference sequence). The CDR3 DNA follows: TGTGCCAGCAGCCAGCACCGTAGATCGGCAAGTGGCACAGATACGCAGTATTTT. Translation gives CASSQHRRSASGTDTQYF.

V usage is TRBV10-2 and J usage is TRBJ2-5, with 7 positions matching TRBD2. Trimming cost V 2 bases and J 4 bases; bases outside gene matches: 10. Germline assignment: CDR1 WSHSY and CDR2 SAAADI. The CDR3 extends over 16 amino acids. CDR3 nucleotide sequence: TGCGCCAGCAGTGAGCCCCTAGCGGAGGGCCCAGAGACCCAGTACTTC. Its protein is CASSEPLAEGPETQYF.

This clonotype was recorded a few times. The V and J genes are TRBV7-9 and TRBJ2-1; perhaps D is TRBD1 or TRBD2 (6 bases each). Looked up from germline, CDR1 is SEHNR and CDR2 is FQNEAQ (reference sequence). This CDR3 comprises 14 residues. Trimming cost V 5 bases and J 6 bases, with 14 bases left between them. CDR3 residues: CASSVPGGGNEQFF. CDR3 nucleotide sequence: TGTGCCAGCAGCGTGCCCGGGGGCGGCAATGAGCAGTTCTTC.

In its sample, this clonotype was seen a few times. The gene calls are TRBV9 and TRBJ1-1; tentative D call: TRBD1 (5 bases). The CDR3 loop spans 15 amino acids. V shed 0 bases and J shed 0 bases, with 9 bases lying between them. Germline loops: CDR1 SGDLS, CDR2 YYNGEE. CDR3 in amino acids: CASSVGWGMNTEAFF. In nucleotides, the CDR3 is TGTGCCAGCAGCGTAGGTTGGGGCATGAACACTGAAGCTTTCTTT.

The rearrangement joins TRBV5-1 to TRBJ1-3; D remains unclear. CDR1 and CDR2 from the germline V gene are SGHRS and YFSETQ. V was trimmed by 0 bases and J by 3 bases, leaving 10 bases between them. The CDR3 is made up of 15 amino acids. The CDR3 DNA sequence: TGCGCCAGCAGCTTGGTTGGGGAACTTGGAAACACCATATATTTT. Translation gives CASSLVGELGNTIYF.

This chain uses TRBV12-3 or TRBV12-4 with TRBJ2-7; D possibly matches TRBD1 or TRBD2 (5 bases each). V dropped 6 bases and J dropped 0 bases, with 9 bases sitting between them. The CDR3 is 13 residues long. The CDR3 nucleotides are TGTGCCAGCAGGCCCGGGACCTCCTACGAGCAGTACTTC. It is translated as CASRPGTSYEQYF.

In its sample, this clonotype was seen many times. The CDR3 loop is CASSSDTQYF. CDR3 nucleotide sequence: TGTGCCAGCAGCTCCGATACGCAGTATTTT. The chain uses TRBV7-9 and TRBJ2-3; D unclear. Germline values: CDR1 SEHNR, CDR2 FQNEAQ (reference sequence). V was trimmed by 4 bases and J by 6 bases, leaving 2 bases between them. This CDR3 has 10 residues.

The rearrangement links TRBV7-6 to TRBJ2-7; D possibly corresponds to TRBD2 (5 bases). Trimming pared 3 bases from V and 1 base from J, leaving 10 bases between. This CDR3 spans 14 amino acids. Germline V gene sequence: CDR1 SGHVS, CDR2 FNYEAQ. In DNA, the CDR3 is TGTGCCAGCAGCTTGAAGAGGGCTTCCTACGAGCAGTACTTC. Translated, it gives CASSLKRASYEQYF.

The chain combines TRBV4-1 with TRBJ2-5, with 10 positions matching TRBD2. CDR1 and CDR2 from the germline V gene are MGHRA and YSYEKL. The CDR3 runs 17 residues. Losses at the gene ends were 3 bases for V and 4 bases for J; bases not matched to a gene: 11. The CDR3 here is CASSQASGGPSGETQYF. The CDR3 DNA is TGCGCCAGCAGCCAGGCTAGCGGGGGCCCGTCGGGAGAGACCCAGTACTTC.

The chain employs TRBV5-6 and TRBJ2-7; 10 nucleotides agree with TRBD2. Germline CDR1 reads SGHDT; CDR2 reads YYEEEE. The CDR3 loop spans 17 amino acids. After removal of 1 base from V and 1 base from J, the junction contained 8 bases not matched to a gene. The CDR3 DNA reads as TGTGCCAGCAGCTTGTGGGGTCCTAGCGGGGGTTCCTACGAGCAGTACTTC. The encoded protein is CASSLWGPSGGSYEQYF.

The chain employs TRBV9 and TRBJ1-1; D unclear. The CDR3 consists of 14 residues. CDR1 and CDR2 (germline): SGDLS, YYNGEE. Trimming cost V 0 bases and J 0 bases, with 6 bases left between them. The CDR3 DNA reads TGTGCCAGCAGCGTAGATCATATGAACACTGAAGCTTTCTTT. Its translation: CASSVDHMNTEAFF.

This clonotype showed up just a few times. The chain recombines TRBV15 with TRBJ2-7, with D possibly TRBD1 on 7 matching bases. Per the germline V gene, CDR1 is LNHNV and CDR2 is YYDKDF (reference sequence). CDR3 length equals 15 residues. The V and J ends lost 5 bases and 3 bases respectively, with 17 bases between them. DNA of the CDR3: TGTGCCACCAGCCGAGCCTCGGGGGACAGCTACGAGCAGTACTTC. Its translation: CATSRASGDSYEQYF. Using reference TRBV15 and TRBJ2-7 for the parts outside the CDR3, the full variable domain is DAMVIQNPRYQVTQFGKPVTLSCSQTLNHNVMYWYQQKSSQAPKLLFHYYDKDFNNEADTPDNFQSRRPNTSFCFLDIRSPGLGDTAMYLCATSRASGDSYEQYFGPGTRLTVT.

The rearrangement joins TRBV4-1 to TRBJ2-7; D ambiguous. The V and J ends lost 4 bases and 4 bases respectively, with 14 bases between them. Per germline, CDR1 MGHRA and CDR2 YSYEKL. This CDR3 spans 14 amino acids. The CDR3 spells CASSPREQTYEQYF. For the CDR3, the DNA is TGCGCCAGCAGCCCGCGTGAACAGACATACGAGCAGTACTTC.

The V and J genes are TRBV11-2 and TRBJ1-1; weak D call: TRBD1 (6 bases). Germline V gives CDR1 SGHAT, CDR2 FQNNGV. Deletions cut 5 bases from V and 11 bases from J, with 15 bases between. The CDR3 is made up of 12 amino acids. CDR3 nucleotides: TGTGCCAGCAGCCCGTCCCAGGGGTTGGCTTTCTTT. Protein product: CASSPSQGLAFF.

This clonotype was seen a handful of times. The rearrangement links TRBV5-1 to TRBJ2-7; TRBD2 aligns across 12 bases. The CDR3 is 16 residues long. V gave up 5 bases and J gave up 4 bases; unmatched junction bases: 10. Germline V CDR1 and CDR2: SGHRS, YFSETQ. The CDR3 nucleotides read TGCGCCAGCAGGACTAGCGGGAGACTCGGGGCGTACGAGCAGTACTTC. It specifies CASRTSGRLGAYEQYF.

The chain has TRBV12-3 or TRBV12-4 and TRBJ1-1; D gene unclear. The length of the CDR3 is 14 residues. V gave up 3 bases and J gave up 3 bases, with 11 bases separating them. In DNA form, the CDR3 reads TGTGCCAGCAGTTTCGTACTCGAGGACACTGAAGCTTTCTTT. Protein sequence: CASSFVLEDTEAFF.

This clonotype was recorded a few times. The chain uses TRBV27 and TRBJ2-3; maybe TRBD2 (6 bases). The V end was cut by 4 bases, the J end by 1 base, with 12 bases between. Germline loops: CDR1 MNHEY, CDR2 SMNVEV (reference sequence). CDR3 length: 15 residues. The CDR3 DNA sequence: TGTGCCAGCAGTTCGGCTTCGGGGGGCACAGATACGCAGTATTTT. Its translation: CASSSASGGTDTQYF.

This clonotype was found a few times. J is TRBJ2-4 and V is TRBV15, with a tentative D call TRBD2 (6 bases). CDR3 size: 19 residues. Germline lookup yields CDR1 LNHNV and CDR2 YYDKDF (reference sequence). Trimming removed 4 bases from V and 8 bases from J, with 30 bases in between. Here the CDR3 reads CATSNARAGSWVERYIQYF. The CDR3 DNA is TGTGCCACCAGCAACGCCCGTGCGGGATCATGGGTGGAAAGGTACATTCAGTACTTC. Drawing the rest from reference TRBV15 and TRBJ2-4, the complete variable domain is DAMVIQNPRYQVTQFGKPVTLSCSQTLNHNVMYWYQQKSSQAPKLLFHYYDKDFNNEADTPDNFQSRRPNTSFCFLDIRSPGLGDTAMYLCATSNARAGSWVERYIQYFGAGTRLSVL.

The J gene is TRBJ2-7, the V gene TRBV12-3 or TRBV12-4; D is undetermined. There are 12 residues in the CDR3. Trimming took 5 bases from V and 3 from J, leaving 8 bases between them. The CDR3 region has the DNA TGTGCCAGCAGTGTGAACATCTACGAGCAGTACTTC. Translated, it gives CASSVNIYEQYF.